This TCR beta chain was found in a study of CXCR3-negative and CXCR3-positive naive CD8 T cells. The study, taken as a whole, reports: Naive cells that were CXCR3-positive had more hydrophobic TRB CDR3s (compared with CXCR3-negative naive cells).

Remarks on this clonotype: No antigen is known for it.

The study made its TRB cDNA libraries by 5' RACE, adding UMI labels. TCRdb reprocessed the 5' RACE reads, with one entry per CDR3 protein and no DNA. Recorded for this sample: some 150,000 distinct CDR3 sequences. The receptor was isolated from a human donor in good health. Some clones in this sample may be carry-over from other donors' samples. Sequencing input: naive CXCR3+ CD8+ T cells from blood. Stated subset: CD45RO-CCR7+CD27+CD95- naive CD8+ T cells expressing CXCR3 (TNR3+).

The CDR3 sequence: CASSMTGGHEQYF. The chain links TRBV27 to TRBJ2-7; with no DNA, the TCRdb D assignment of TRBD1 cannot be verified. The germline V gene has CDR1 MNHEY and CDR2 SMNVEV (reference sequence). The CDR3 length is 13 residues.